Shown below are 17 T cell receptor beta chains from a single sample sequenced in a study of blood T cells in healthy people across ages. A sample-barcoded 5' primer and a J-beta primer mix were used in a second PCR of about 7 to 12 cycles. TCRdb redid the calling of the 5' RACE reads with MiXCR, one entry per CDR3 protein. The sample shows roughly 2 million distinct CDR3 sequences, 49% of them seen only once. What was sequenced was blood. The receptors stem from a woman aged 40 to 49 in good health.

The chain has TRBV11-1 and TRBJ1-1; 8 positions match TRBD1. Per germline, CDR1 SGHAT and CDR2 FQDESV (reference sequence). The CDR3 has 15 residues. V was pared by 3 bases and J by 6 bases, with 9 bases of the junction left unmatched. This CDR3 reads CASSFSDRVEAEAFF. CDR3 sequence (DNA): TGTGCCAGCAGCTTCTCGGACAGGGTAGAAGCTGAAGCTTTCTTT.

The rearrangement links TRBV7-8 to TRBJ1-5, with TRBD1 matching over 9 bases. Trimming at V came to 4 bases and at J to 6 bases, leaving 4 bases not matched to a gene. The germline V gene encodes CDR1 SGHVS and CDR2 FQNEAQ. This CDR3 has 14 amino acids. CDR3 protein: CASSWDRATQPQHF. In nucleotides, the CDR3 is TGTGCCAGCAGCTGGGACAGGGCGACTCAGCCCCAGCATTTT.

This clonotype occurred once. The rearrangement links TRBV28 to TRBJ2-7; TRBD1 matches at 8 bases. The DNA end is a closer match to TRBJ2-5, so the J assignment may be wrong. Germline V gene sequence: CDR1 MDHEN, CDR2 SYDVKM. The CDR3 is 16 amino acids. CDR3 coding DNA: TGTGCCAGCAGTTTAGGGGGACAGGAGGTAGTAGAGACCCAGTACTTC. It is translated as CASSLGGQEVVETQYF.

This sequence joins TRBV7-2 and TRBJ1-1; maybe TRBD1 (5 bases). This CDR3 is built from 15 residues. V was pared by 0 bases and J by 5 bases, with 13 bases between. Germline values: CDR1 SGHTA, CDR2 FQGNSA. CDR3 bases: TGTGCCAGCAGCTTAGCGCAGTCAGGGCGGACTGAAGCTTTCTTT. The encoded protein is CASSLAQSGRTEAFF.

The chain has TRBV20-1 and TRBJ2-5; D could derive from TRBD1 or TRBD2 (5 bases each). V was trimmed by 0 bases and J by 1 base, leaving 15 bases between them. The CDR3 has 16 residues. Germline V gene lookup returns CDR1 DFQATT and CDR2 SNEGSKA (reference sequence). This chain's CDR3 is CSARDLGGGPQETQYF. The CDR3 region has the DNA TGCAGTGCTAGAGATCTGGGTGGGGGACCCCAAGAGACCCAGTACTTC.

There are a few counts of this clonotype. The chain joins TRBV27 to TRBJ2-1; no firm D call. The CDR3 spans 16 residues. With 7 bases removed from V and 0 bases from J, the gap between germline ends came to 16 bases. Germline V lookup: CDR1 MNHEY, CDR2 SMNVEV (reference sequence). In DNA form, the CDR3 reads TGTGCCAGCAACCCCCAGGCGTTCGGCTCCTACAATGAGCAGTTCTTC. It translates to CASNPQAFGSYNEQFF.

This CDR3 reads CASSVLMRNTEAFF. For the CDR3, the DNA is TGTGCCAGCAGCGTCCTGATGCGGAACACTGAAGCTTTCTTT. The chain carries TRBV9 and TRBJ1-1, with D hard to call. This CDR3 region has 14 residues. Germline lookup yields CDR1 SGDLS and CDR2 YYNGEE. V lost 2 bases and J lost 1, with 9 bases in between.

The CDR3 sequence: CASNFRTGHTGELFF. The CDR3 bases are TGTGCCAGCAATTTCAGAACAGGGCATACCGGGGAGCTGTTTTTT. The chain is built from TRBV6-1 and TRBJ2-2; tentatively, D is TRBD1 (6 bases). The CDR3 is made up of 15 amino acids. V was cut by 7 bases and J by 5 bases, with 17 bases left in between. In germline, CDR1 is MNHNS, CDR2 SASEGT.

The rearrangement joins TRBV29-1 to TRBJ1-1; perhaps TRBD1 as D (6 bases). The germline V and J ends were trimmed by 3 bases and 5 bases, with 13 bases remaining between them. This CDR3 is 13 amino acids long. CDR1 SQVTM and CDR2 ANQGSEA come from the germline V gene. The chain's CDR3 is CSVDQGRRTEAFF. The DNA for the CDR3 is TGCAGCGTTGATCAGGGGAGGAGGACTGAAGCTTTCTTT.

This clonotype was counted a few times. The CDR3 is CSARDAHSESYEQYF. The DNA for the CDR3 is TGCAGTGCTAGAGATGCTCACAGCGAGTCCTACGAGCAGTACTTC. V and J are TRBV20-1 and TRBJ2-7; D is ambiguous. The CDR3 is made up of 15 amino acids. Germline CDR1 and CDR2: DFQATT and SNEGSKA (reference sequence). Between the trimmed V and J ends, which lost 0 bases and 1 base, there was a span of 13 bases.

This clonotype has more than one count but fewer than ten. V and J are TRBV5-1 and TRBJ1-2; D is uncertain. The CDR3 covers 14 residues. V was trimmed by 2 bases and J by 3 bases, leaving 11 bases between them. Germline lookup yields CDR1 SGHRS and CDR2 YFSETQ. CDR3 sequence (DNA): TGCGCCAGCAGCTTCTCAGACTCTGACTATGGCTACACCTTC. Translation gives CASSFSDSDYGYTF.

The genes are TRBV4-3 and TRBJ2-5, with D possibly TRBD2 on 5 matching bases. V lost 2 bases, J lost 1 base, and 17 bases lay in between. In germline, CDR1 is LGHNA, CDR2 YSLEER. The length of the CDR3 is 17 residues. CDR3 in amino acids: CASSQSFWRALQETQYF. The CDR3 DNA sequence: TGCGCCAGCAGCCAATCGTTTTGGCGGGCCCTCCAAGAGACCCAGTACTTC.

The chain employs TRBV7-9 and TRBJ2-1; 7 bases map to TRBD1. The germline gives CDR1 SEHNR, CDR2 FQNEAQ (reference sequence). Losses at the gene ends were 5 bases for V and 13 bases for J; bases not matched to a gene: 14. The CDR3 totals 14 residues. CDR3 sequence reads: CASSTQGRGETQFF. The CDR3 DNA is TGTGCCAGCAGCACACAGGGGAGAGGAGAGACCCAGTTCTTC.

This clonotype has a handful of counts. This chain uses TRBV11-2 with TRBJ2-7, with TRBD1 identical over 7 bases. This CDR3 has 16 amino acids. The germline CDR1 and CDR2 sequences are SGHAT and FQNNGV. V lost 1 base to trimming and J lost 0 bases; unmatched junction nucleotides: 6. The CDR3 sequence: CASSLVVGQRSYEQYF. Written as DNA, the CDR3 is TGTGCCAGCAGCTTAGTGGTGGGACAGCGCTCCTACGAGCAGTACTTC.

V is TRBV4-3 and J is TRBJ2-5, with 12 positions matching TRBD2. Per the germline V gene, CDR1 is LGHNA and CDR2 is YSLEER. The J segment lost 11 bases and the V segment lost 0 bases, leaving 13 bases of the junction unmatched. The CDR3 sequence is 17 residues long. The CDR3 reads CASSQDTPSGGAREQYF. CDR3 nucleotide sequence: TGCGCCAGCAGCCAAGATACGCCTAGCGGGGGGGCCCGTGAGCAGTACTTC.

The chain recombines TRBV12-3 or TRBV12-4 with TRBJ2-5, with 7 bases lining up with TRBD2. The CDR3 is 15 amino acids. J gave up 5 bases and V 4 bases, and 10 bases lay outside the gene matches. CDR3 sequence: CASSSHRDYSETQYF. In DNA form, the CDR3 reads TGTGCCAGCAGTTCCCACCGGGACTACTCGGAGACCCAGTACTTC.

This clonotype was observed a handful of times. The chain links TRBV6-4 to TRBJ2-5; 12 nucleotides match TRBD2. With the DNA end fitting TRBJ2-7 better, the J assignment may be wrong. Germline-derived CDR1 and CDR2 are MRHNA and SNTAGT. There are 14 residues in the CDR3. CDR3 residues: CASSRLAGAFEQYF. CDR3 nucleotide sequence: TGTGCCAGCAGCCGACTAGCGGGGGCGTTCGAGCAGTACTTC.